Below are 18 T cell receptor beta chains sequenced from a single sample in a study of T cells in Graves' hyperthyroidism and ophthalmopathy (dated by TCRdb to about 2019). Library creation used multiplex PCR. This sample was sequenced with an Illumina HiSeq 2000. The TCR beta CDR3 regions were amplified from the RNA transcripts. The TCR CDR3 was subjected to a first round of RT-PCR using the HTBI primer set and the Qiagen OneStep RT-PCR kit. Starting from the raw public reads, TCRdb applied fastp trimming at Q25, assembled clones with MiXCR and retained in-frame beta chains. Every entry covers one CDR3 protein and lists the most common genes and DNA from its rows. The sample profile shows hundreds of thousands of distinct CDR3 sequences; 20% to 25% of them were found once. The leading ten clones occupy 34% of the sample. The sample comprised blood. The receptors shown here come from a man under 40 with Graves' ophthalmopathy.

This rearrangement joins TRBV2 to TRBJ2-3; 15 bases fit TRBD2. After removal of 8 bases from V and 1 base from J, the junction contained 7 bases not matched to a gene. The CDR3 sequence is 17 residues long. Germline CDR1 reads SNHLY; CDR2 reads FYNNEI. The CDR3: CASSVGTSGGRTDTQYF. The CDR3 coding sequence is TGTGCCAGCTCTGTTGGGACTAGCGGGGGGCGCACAGATACGCAGTATTTT.

This clonotype was observed at least ten times. This CDR3 reads CASSQQRQGFSEQYF. As DNA, the CDR3 is TGTGCCAGCAGCCAACAACGACAGGGGTTTAGCGAGCAGTACTTC. The chain recombines TRBV3-1 with TRBJ2-7, with TRBD1 matching over 8 bases. Germline assignment: CDR1 LGHDT and CDR2 YNNKEL (reference sequence). The CDR3 has 15 residues. V lost 2 bases to trimming and J lost 6 bases; unmatched junction nucleotides: 9.

This chain links TRBV28 with TRBJ1-6; tentative D call: TRBD1 (6 bases). The germline V gene encodes CDR1 MDHEN and CDR2 SYDVKM. Trimming stripped 1 base from V and 5 bases from J, with 12 bases between. CDR3 length: 16 residues. CDR3 residues: CASSLYPGANNSPLHF. The CDR3 bases are TGTGCCAGCAGTTTATACCCAGGGGCGAATAATTCACCCCTCCACTTT.

This clonotype was counted ten times or more. The chain uses TRBV6-1 and TRBJ2-1; 11 bases map to TRBD2. V lost 5 bases to trimming and J lost 0 bases; unmatched junction nucleotides: 24. The CDR3 is 23 amino acids. Per germline, CDR1 MNHNS and CDR2 SASEGT. The CDR3 bases are TGTGCCAGCAGTTGGGGAACTAGCGGGAGAAGGAAAGGGTGGTCTAGCTCCTACAATGAGCAGTTCTTC. Protein: CASSWGTSGRRKGWSSSYNEQFF.

This clonotype was recorded at least ten times. V gene TRBV12-3 or TRBV12-4 combines with J gene TRBJ2-7; D is ambiguous. The V end was cut by 3 bases, the J end by 3 bases, with 9 bases between. The CDR3 has 13 amino acids. CDR3 sequence (DNA): TGTGCCAGCAGTTTCGGTATTGGCTACGAGCAGTACTTC. This translates into CASSFGIGYEQYF.

The genes are TRBV19 and TRBJ2-1; 8 positions agree with TRBD1. The CDR3 is 14 amino acids. Germline lookup yields CDR1 LNHDA and CDR2 SQIVND (reference sequence). The J segment lost 6 bases and the V segment lost 10 bases, leaving 11 bases of the junction unmatched. CDR3 residues: CATHRGSLSNEQFF. The CDR3 DNA reads as TGTGCCACCCACAGGGGGTCCTTGAGCAATGAGCAGTTCTTC.

This chain connects TRBV7-8 to TRBJ2-1; perhaps D is TRBD1 or TRBD2 (6 bases each). Trimming stripped 10 bases from V and 0 bases from J, with 19 bases between. CDR1 is SGHVS, CDR2 FQNEAQ, per germline. CDR3 size: 16 residues. CDR3 DNA sequence: TGTGCCACTCTCGGGGGCGGGGTGAGCTCCTACAATGAGCAGTTCTTC. Its translation is CATLGGGVSSYNEQFF.

This clonotype was detected a few times. The rearrangement joins TRBV5-6 to TRBJ2-5; D unresolved. Germline assignment: CDR1 SGHDT and CDR2 YYEEEE. Trimming stripped 0 bases from V and 3 bases from J, with 9 bases between. The CDR3 is made up of 14 amino acids. CDR3 nucleotides: TGTGCCAGCAGCTTGGGTGGGGTTGAAGAGACCCAGTACTTC. It specifies CASSLGGVEETQYF.

To note about this clonotype: This is likely a read error, given that the CDR3 carries no conserved phenylalanine or tryptophan at its end. This chain uses TRBV6-5 with TRBJ2-6; D is perhaps TRBD2 (6 bases). The CDR3 is 18 residues long. Germline V gives CDR1 MNHEY, CDR2 SVGAGI. V lost 0 bases, J lost 0 bases, and 12 bases lay in between. CDR3 residues: CASSYSGLQISGANVLTL. The DNA of the CDR3 is TGTGCCAGCAGTTACTCGGGACTCCAGATCTCTGGGGCCAACGTCCTGACTCTC.

The chain recombines TRBV10-1 with TRBJ2-1; a possible D gene is TRBD2 (6 bases). The CDR3 is 15 amino acids. CDR1 is WNHNN, CDR2 SYGVQD, per germline (reference sequence). V lost 5 bases and J lost 5, with 16 bases in between. The chain's CDR3 is CASSKSGGVDNEQFF. CDR3 coding DNA: TGCGCCAGCAGTAAAAGCGGCGGGGTGGACAATGAGCAGTTCTTC.

This clonotype was picked up a small number of times. The chain uses TRBV28 and TRBJ2-3; no reliable D call. V was trimmed by 2 bases and J by 6 bases, leaving 12 bases between them. The CDR3 runs to 14 residues. Germline V lookup: CDR1 MDHEN, CDR2 SYDVKM. In nucleotides, the CDR3 is TGTGCCAGCAGTTTAGATAGGGTGGTTGATACGCAGTATTTT. Translated: CASSLDRVVDTQYF.

This rearrangement joins TRBV7-3 to TRBJ2-3; TRBD2 matches 8 bases. The CDR3 runs 16 residues. CDR1 and CDR2 from the germline V gene are SGHTA and FQGTGA. After removal of 1 base from V and 5 bases from J, the junction contained 8 bases not matched to a gene. The CDR3 coding sequence is TGTGCCAGCAGCTTAAGCGGGAGGTCATCAAGAGATACGCAGTATTTT. It codes for CASSLSGRSSRDTQYF.

V gene TRBV29-1 combines with J gene TRBJ2-7, with 11 bases matching TRBD2. This CDR3 is built from 14 residues. Germline V CDR1 and CDR2: SQVTM, ANQGSEA. J was trimmed by 1 base and V by 4 bases; bases with no gene match: 3. The CDR3 nucleotides are TGCAGCGTTGTTCCTAGCGGGAGGTCCTACGAGCAGTACTTC. Its translation: CSVVPSGRSYEQYF.

The V and J genes are TRBV5-4 and TRBJ2-5, with D hard to call. Trimming shortened V by 4 bases and J by 5 bases, and 12 bases separated the two germline ends. The CDR3 totals 13 residues. CDR1 is SGHNT, CDR2 YYREEE, per germline (reference sequence). The DNA of the CDR3 is TGTGCCAGCAGCCCAGTGTTGGGGGAGACCCAGTACTTC. Its protein is CASSPVLGETQYF. The full variable domain, with the rest looked up from reference TRBV5-4 and TRBJ2-5, is ETGVTQSPTHLIKTRGQQVTLRCSSQSGHNTVSWYQQALGQGPQFIFQYYREEENGRGNFPPRFSGLQFPNYSSELNVNALELDDSALYLCASSPVLGETQYFGPGTRLLVL.

The sample holds a few counts of this clonotype. The chain combines TRBV29-1 with TRBJ1-2, with D unresolved. This CDR3 has 12 residues. Germline V lookup: CDR1 SQVTM, CDR2 ANQGSEA. V dropped 3 bases and J dropped 8 bases, with 13 bases sitting between them. As DNA, the CDR3 is TGCAGCGTTGAGTTCCGGGATTCGGGCTACACCTTC. It codes for CSVEFRDSGYTF.

The chain links TRBV5-1 to TRBJ2-7; 7 positions agree with TRBD1. V lost 3 bases, J lost 1 base, and 7 bases stayed unmatched. CDR3 length equals 15 residues. CDR1 SGHRS and CDR2 YFSETQ come from the germline V gene. The DNA for the CDR3 is TGCGCCAGCAGCTGGGGAACAGGGGAATCCTACGAGCAGTACTTC. The encoded protein is CASSWGTGESYEQYF.

This clonotype was counted at least ten times. The rearrangement uses TRBV7-2 and TRBJ2-3, with D perhaps being TRBD1 or TRBD2 (5 bases each). The CDR3 consists of 14 residues. The V end was cut by 6 bases, the J end by 2 bases, with 12 bases between. Germline assignment: CDR1 SGHTA and CDR2 FQGNSA. CDR3 in amino acids: CASRRDRPTDTQYF. As DNA, the CDR3 is TGTGCCAGCAGGAGGGACCGCCCCACAGATACGCAGTATTTT. Combining the CDR3 with reference TRBV7-2 and TRBJ2-3 gives the whole variable domain GAGVSQSPSNKVTEKGKDVELRCDPISGHTALYWYRQSLGQGLEFLIYFQGNSAPDKSGLPSDRFSAERTGGSVSTLTIQRTQQEDSAVYLCASRRDRPTDTQYFGPGTRLTVL.

In DNA form, the CDR3 reads TGTGCCACCAGTGATTTAGAAGCGGAGAGCCCCTACAATGAGCAGTTCTTC. Translated, it gives CATSDLEAESPYNEQFF. The chain links TRBV24-1 to TRBJ2-1; maybe TRBD2 (5 bases). Germline V gene lookup returns CDR1 KGHDR and CDR2 SFDVKD. The V end lost 1 base, the J end lost 2 bases, and 14 bases lay between the germline ends. The CDR3 consists of 17 residues.